This T cell receptor (beta chain) is drawn from a study of metastatic and nonmetastatic thyroid tumors (dated by TCRdb to the early 2020s). For context, the study as a whole: Repertoires were compared across peripheral blood and tumor or nodule tissue samples from malignant and benign thyroid patients. Overall study outcomes, separate from this receptor: TCR beta diversity was reported as significantly higher in malignant tumors than in benign nodules, in both blood and tumor samples.

Library creation used PCR. Sequencing used an Illumina HiSeq 4000. High-throughput sequencing was used to profile the TCR beta-chain CDR3 region of every patient. As for the original processing: A classifier to discriminate distant-metastatic papillary thyroid cancer patients was built from CDR3 differences across clinicopathological groups. Repertoire diversity was assessed with the Shannon index, and tumor-blood repertoire similarity with the Morisita-Horn index. The public reads were run again by TCRdb, first through fastp at Q25 and then through MiXCR, and only productive beta chains were kept. The V and J calls and clone size come from TCRdb's table, not from the authors' own analysis. This sample is represented by about 85,000 clones; approximately 9% of them were singletons. The top ten clonotypes cover around 8.8% of the sample. As encoded in the germline V gene, CDR1 is SQVTM while CDR2 is ANQGSEA. Trimming leaves V shorter by 4 bases and J shorter by 4 bases, with the junction holding 4 bases beyond the gene matches. From its cysteine to its phenylalanine, the CDR3 spans 13 amino acids. Of the read, only the CDR3 DNA is kept; its 39 bases are in frame from base 1.

None of the patients had been given any treatment before thyroid surgery. Patient clinical samples collected from about 2012 to 2018 were retrospectively analysed using T-cell receptor beta sequencing. There are many counts of this clone. The specificity of this receptor is unknown. Base qualities are not at hand, and no much larger clone is one base apart. The chain uses TRBV29-1 and TRBJ1-5, with 7 central nucleotides matching TRBD1. This TCR was sampled from a female donor with papillary thyroid cancer or a benign thyroid nodule (not recorded which). Some clones in this sample may be carry-over from other donors' samples. Source material: blood. The DNA sequence is given as TGCAGCGTTGCCGGGACAGCAAATCAGCCCCAGCATTTT. Its amino acids are CSVAGTANQPQHF.